The TCR beta chain described here comes from a study of cytomegalovirus exposure and HLA in healthy donors (TCRdb year 2017). Notes on the research overall: In an earlier analysis of around 540 of the donors, roughly 300 Gb of sequence data and 100 million or so unique TCR beta sequences from 180 million or so T cells were reported. Approximately 310 gigabases of sequencing data and around 90 million unique TCR sequences made up an early release that covered approximately 650 HLA-typed donors. Among the roughly 380 genotyped donors, approximately 81% belonged to the genetic ancestry cluster associated with self-reported Caucasian donors. The study aimed to test whether cataloging public T cell receptors could reveal signatures of past pathogen exposure. The T cell repertoires of 666 subjects were profiled by immunosequencing and related to cytomegalovirus serostatus. In addition to the first cohort of roughly 670 subjects, a separate validation cohort of 120 different subjects was used. High-throughput TCR immunosequencing, statistical association of individual TCRs with disease status, and machine learning were combined to predict cytomegalovirus infection status. A later analysis re-examined previously published TCR beta repertoires from roughly 720 donors and added high-resolution HLA genotyping to investigate patterns of TCR occurrence. Rather than drawing on any new phenotypic data, the later analysis identified candidate immune exposures from TCR beta sequences and the way those sequences occurred across donors. To decide whether each TCR beta V gene segment behaved as functional or pseudogenic, an earlier analysis of some 540 of the donors relied on high-throughput TCR beta sequencing. Donor age, sex, ethnicity and CMV serostatus were collected together with the repertoire data. A later genetic analysis used genome-wide SNP genotypes for about three fifths of the roughly 700 donors, treating that subset as a discovery cohort. All discovery cohort repertoires had been generated using a single sequencing platform. HLA typing covered class I and class II loci at four-digit resolution. Typing coverage differed by locus: A, B, C, DRB1 and DQB1 were typed in about 620-640 donors, DQA1 in 500 to 550, DPA1 in roughly 590, and DPB1 in roughly 470. Because of strong linkage in the cohort, roughly five DR-DQ haplotypes were treated as single units for association and clustering. Among some 410 genotyped donors of the cohort, an average of 235,054 unique TCR beta nucleotide sequences were sequenced per donor, roughly 18% of them non-productive. What the study reported, not specific to this receptor: Strong co-occurrence of HLA alleles, especially DR and DQ, made assigning TCR associations to individual alleles difficult. In the study, approximately 160 TCR beta chains were listed as associated with cytomegalovirus. Cytomegalovirus status was reported to be diagnosed by the classifier with high specificity and sensitivity in both the original and validation cohorts. A further reported finding was that TCR beta sequences accurately predicted the HLA-A and HLA-B alleles for most subjects in the first cohort. It was suggested by the authors that the approach could potentially be generalized to other disease states and immunological phenotypes. Because counts were too low, fewer than 20 rarely observed V segments, including chromosome 9 orphons, were excluded from the earlier analysis of some 540 of the donors. Sequencing depth was assumed to be roughly uniform across donors in the presence/absence analyses, though that assumption may not hold. In a later genetic analysis, a missense DCLRE1C variant was associated with V-gene and J-gene trimming of TCR beta chains, and the association was replicated in an independent cohort. This cohort had only TCR beta chains sequenced, and the lack of alpha or paired-chain data limited which features could be detected. Compared with equally common non-associated chains, HLA-associated TCR beta chains in a later analysis were more clonally expanded and had lower generation probabilities. In a later genetic analysis, fewer N-insertions in productive TCRs were reported among donors in an Asian-associated ancestry cluster than the 666-donor mean. A cluster of highly shared sequence variants was judged likely to represent a technical artifact of the sequencing pipeline. Correlated functional status among segregating V segments might reflect linkage disequilibrium, but an unknown experimental factor could not be ruled out. In an earlier analysis of 587 of the donors, most TCR beta V segments appeared in productive rearrangements about 90% or about 30% of the time, broadly matching IMGT annotations. At a false discovery rate of 0.05, a later analysis linked 15,000 to 20,000 TCR beta sequences to specific HLA alleles. CMV serostatus was the only immune exposure information available for the cohort. In a later analysis, several top co-occurrence clusters were reported to appear linked to parvovirus B19, influenza, CMV and Epstein-Barr virus. Most CMV-associated TCR beta chains appeared to be HLA-restricted in a later analysis, and the HLA associations seemed to be driven largely by CMV exposure. Some IMGT-functional V segments, including TRBV6-2 and TRBV6-3, could not be told apart with the 87-base-pair reads, so those segments were excluded. A few of the identified cytomegalovirus-associated TCR beta chains were confirmed in vitro to be specific for cytomegalovirus antigens. Because HLA typing was unavailable for some donors at each locus, only the typed subset was used in association tests. Across donors, most TCR sequences were observed very rarely, whereas some public TCRs were present in many individuals. A later analysis found that TCR association rates varied across HLA loci, with DRB1 alleles showing the most associated TCRs and HLA-C alleles the fewest.

The cohort comprised some 700 healthy bone marrow donors. All cohort members were sampled while nominally healthy, although unrecorded immune exposures were likely present. The donor was CMV seronegative and was included in the group of about 400 seronegative cohort members. A peripheral blood sample was collected from each donor, and TCR beta sequencing was performed on peripheral blood mononuclear cells. The Qiagen DNeasy Blood Extraction Kit was used to extract genomic DNA from the blood cell samples. The germline V gene encodes CDR1 MNHEY and CDR2 SVGAGI. The CDR3 numbers 13 residues from cysteine through phenylalanine. The entry retains the CDR3 DNA only, 39 bases that are in frame from base 1. Germline trimming amounts to 6 bases on V and 4 bases on J, with 2 as the count of junction bases outside the gene matches. The library was prepared using the immunoSEQ multiplex PCR assay. For the multiplex PCR, a mixture combining 60 forward primers for TCR Vbeta segments and 13 reverse primers for TCR Jbeta segments was used. A multiplex PCR assay on genomic DNA amplified the CDR3 region of rearranged TCR beta genes. On the Illumina HiSeq System, the amplified TCR beta libraries were sequenced as 87-base-pair reads. Per the original workflow: A later analysis tallied some 79 million unique TCR beta chains across the 700 or so repertoires, and around 9.9 million of those chains were shared by two or more donors. Raw reads were error-corrected and collapsed into unique sequences with a nearest-neighbor algorithm that merged closely related sequences to remove PCR and sequencing errors. To assign V, D and J gene segments, CDR3 sequences were aligned to IMGT reference sequences. For a sequence to be retained, a match of at least six nucleotides was required to both a V gene segment and a J gene segment. A rearrangement was called productive if the CDR3 had no stop codons and remained in frame with V and J, and every other rearrangement was called non-productive. Following IMGT convention, CDR3 was defined as the stretch from the second conserved V-encoded cysteine to the conserved J-encoded phenylalanine. In an earlier analysis of some 550 of the donors, sequences lacking an unambiguous match to a single V gene segment were excluded. In an earlier analysis of approximately 560 of the donors, a V segment was called functional when productive rearrangements were above 56.7%, and segregating when the standard deviation between donors exceeded 5%. A statistical classification framework was built to diagnose cytomegalovirus status from the catalog of TCR beta chain sequences. A later analysis assigned V and J genes by comparing TCR nucleotide sequences with IMGT/GENE-DB human TR gene sequences. Using the TCRdist pipeline, a later analysis assigned CDR3 sequences along with most-parsimonious VDJ recombination scenarios. In a later analysis, each TCR beta chain was defined by its CDR3 amino acid sequence together with its V-gene family, and reads lacking a unique V-gene family were excluded. To address suspected cross-contamination and a sequencing artifact, a later analysis removed roughly 580 highly shared, low-generation-probability nucleotide sequences. In a later analysis, a clonal expansion index for each public chain was calculated from normalized within-repertoire ranks of inferred template counts. Generation probabilities in a later analysis came from a VDJ recombination model fitted to out-of-frame rearrangements, and those results were checked against IGoR. In a later analysis, TCR-TCR, TCR-HLA and TCR-CMV co-occurrence was scored with hypergeometric tests, and a repertoire-size bias correction was applied to TCR pairs. To estimate false discovery rates, a later analysis permuted the HLA or CMV assignments 20 times. In a later analysis, co-occurring TCRs were grouped using DBSCAN, and TCRdist sequence similarity was added for clustering within HLA-allele-positive subsets. Repertoires with fewer than 30,000 or more than 120,000 public chains were left out of co-occurrence clustering, as were a handful of repertoires with anomalous nucleotide sharing. As stored in TCRdb, this immuneACCESS dataset retains in-frame rearrangements with V and J assigned. A fraction of the clones does not appear; measured against another copy, unresolved V genes explain less than half of the discrepancy, and the remainder lacks a known reason. That table supplies the V and J calls and clone size; D and trimming were determined from the DNA. The sample table records just over 25,000 clones; about two thirds of these occur just once. In total, the top ten clones hold 4% to 5.5% of the sample.

A remark on this clone: The specificity of this receptor is unknown. Base qualities are missing; no much larger clone stands one base away.

Sequencing was performed on PBMCs. This chain joins TRBV6-5 to TRBJ1-2, with 10 bases in between that match TRBD1. This TCR was sampled from a woman in her 50s in good health and CMV-seronegative. Here is the DNA: TGTGCCAGCAGCCGACAGGGGGCCTATGGCTACACCTTC. It is translated as CASSRQGAYGYTF.